This T cell receptor (beta chain) was found in a study of blood T cell repertoires in COVID-19. Study summary: Sample material is recorded as cDNA or gDNA derived from T cells, B-cell-depleted T cells, or PBMCs.

Authors' data handling: Estimation of nucleated cell counts was performed using reference gene primer amplification. Sequencing used immunoSEQ multiplex PCR; TCRdb keeps in-frame clones, though not all of them. V, J and clone size derive from that table, while D and trimming were established from the DNA sequence. The table lists about 190,000 clones, around 80% of them singletons. The length of the CDR3 is 19 residues. V was pared by 2 bases and J by 2 bases, with 24 bases between. Germline V lookup: CDR1 MNHEY, CDR2 SVGEGT. The material sequenced was peripheral blood. This receptor was obtained from a man aged 60-69 years with acute or convalescent COVID-19. V is TRBV6-2 or TRBV6-3 and J is TRBJ1-2; weak D call: TRBD1 (5 bases). CDR3 amino acids: CASSYDLGSGDPHNYGYTF. As DNA, the CDR3 is TGTGCCAGCAGTTACGACCTAGGATCGGGGGACCCCCACAACTATGGCTACACCTTC.